These 24 T cell receptor beta chains were sequenced from one sample in a study of radiotherapy plus CTLA-4 blockade in lung cancer. Measured with immunoSEQ multiplex PCR; TCRdb has only the in-frame clones, and not every one. The table lists around 80,000 clones, less than 85% of them singletons. The source material was peripheral blood, sampled from a patient treated with radiotherapy plus ipilimumab. These receptors were taken from a human donor with non-small cell lung cancer who had stable disease on radiotherapy plus ipilimumab.

The V call is TRBV5-1, the J call TRBJ2-7; 13 bases align to TRBD2. In germline, CDR1 is SGHRS, CDR2 YFSETQ. V gave up 0 bases and J gave up 1 base; unmatched junction bases: 7. This CDR3 spans 18 amino acids. CDR3 residues: CASSLDILAGGKSYEQYF. In DNA form, the CDR3 reads TGCGCCAGCAGCTTGGACATACTAGCGGGGGGGAAATCCTACGAGCAGTACTTC. Filled out from reference TRBV5-1 and TRBJ2-7, the complete variable domain reads KAGVTQTPRYLIKTRGQQVTLSCSPISGHRSVSWYQQTPGQGLQFLFEYFSETQRNKGNFPGRFSGRQFSNSRSEMNVSTLELGDSALYLCASSLDILAGGKSYEQYFGPGTRLTVT.

The chain links TRBV7-8 to TRBJ2-2; D not resolved. There are 12 residues in the CDR3. CDR1 and CDR2 from the germline V gene are SGHVS and FQNEAQ. Between the trimmed V and J ends, which lost 2 bases and 6 bases, there was a span of 4 bases. CDR3 sequence reads: CASSLIPGELFF. The CDR3, as DNA: TGTGCCAGCAGCTTAATTCCCGGGGAGCTGTTTTTT.

CDR3 in DNA: TGTGCCAGCAGAATACACTCAGTGGGAGTCGTCACCGGGGAGCTGTTTTTT. Translation: CASRIHSVGVVTGELFF. This sequence joins TRBV28 and TRBJ2-2, with a weak D call TRBD2 (5 bases). The germline gives CDR1 MDHEN, CDR2 SYDVKM. The CDR3 spans 17 residues. Deletions cut 6 bases from V and 4 bases from J, with 21 bases between. Supplemented by reference TRBV28 and TRBJ2-2, the full variable domain reads DVKVTQSSRYLVKRTGEKVFLECVQDMDHENMFWYRQDPGLGLRLIYFSYDVKMKEKGDIPEGYSVSREKKERFSLILESASTNQTSMYLCASRIHSVGVVTGELFFGEGSRLTVL.

This clone was seen a single time. The chain recombines TRBV5-1 with TRBJ2-7; TRBD1 matches at 10 bases. The trim removed 0 bases at V and 9 bases at J, leaving 9 bases unmatched. This CDR3 comprises 15 residues. The germline gives CDR1 SGHRS, CDR2 YFSETQ. The CDR3 sequence is CASSLGTGGASGQYF. The CDR3 DNA sequence: TGCGCCAGCAGCTTGGGGACAGGGGGAGCGAGCGGGCAGTACTTC.

The rearrangement links TRBV18 to TRBJ2-2, with TRBD1 matching over 9 bases. The germline gives CDR1 KGHSH, CDR2 LQKENI. This CDR3 is 15 amino acids long. Trimming removed 7 bases from V and 6 bases from J; junction bases left unmatched: 9. The CDR3 DNA reads as TGTGCCAGCTTGCCCCGGGACAGGGTCGCCGGGGAGCTGTTTTTT. This codes for CASLPRDRVAGELFF.

V and J are TRBV6-5 and TRBJ1-2, with TRBD1 identical over 10 bases. The V gene end was trimmed by 6 bases and the J gene end by 6 bases; junction bases not matched to a gene: 4. From germline, CDR1 is MNHEY and CDR2 SVGAGI. CDR3 length: 13 residues. CDR3 sequence: CASRRTGGNGYTF. DNA for the CDR3: TGTGCCAGCAGAAGGACAGGGGGGAATGGCTACACCTTC.

This clone has a handful of counts. The CDR3 is CATSRQEGALSTIYF. The DNA for the CDR3 is TGTGCCACCTCTCGACAGGAGGGGGCTCTCAGCACCATATATTTT. The V and J genes are TRBV6-1 and TRBJ1-3, with 7 bases identical to TRBD1. Germline V gene data show CDR1 as MNHNS and CDR2 as SASEGT. This CDR3 comprises 15 residues. Trimming removed 10 bases from V and 9 bases from J; junction bases left unmatched: 18.

This chain connects TRBV25-1 to TRBJ2-1; D might be TRBD2 (6 bases). V was cut by 1 base and J by 4 bases, with 14 bases left in between. The CDR3 is made up of 16 amino acids. Germline CDR1 MGHDK, CDR2 SYGVNS. The CDR3 coding sequence is TGTGCCAGCAGTGAATCGGTGGCGGGACCATACAATGAGCAGTTCTTC. It encodes CASSESVAGPYNEQFF.

As for this clone: This sample also contains other DNA sequences that code for the same CDR3. The chain carries TRBV28 and TRBJ2-2; D gene uncertain. Germline V gene data show CDR1 as MDHEN and CDR2 as SYDVKM. V lost 3 bases and J 0 bases, leaving 8 bases between the germline ends. This CDR3 spans 15 amino acids. The CDR3 sequence: CASSFSGANTGELFF. Here the CDR3 DNA reads TGTGCCAGCAGTTTCTCAGGCGCGAACACCGGGGAGCTGTTTTTT.

The chain carries TRBV11-2 and TRBJ2-7; no firm D call. The CDR3 sequence is 15 residues long. The germline V gene has CDR1 SGHAT and CDR2 FQNNGV. Deletions cut 7 bases from V and 2 bases from J, with 18 bases between. The DNA for the CDR3 is TGTGCCAGCACCACCAATCCGACATTCACCTACGAGCAGTACTTC. Translated, it gives CASTTNPTFTYEQYF.

The J gene is TRBJ2-3, the V gene TRBV9, with no clear D. Germline CDR1 SGDLS, CDR2 YYNGEE. V lost 5 bases, J lost 3 bases, and 13 bases lay in between. CDR3 size: 14 residues. In DNA, the CDR3 is TGTGCCAGCAGGTCCCATCGGCCTACAGATACGCAGTATTTT. Translating it yields CASRSHRPTDTQYF.

The sample holds one count of this clone. The rearrangement joins TRBV5-6 to TRBJ2-7, with a tentative D call TRBD1 (6 bases). CDR1 SGHDT and CDR2 YYEEEE come from the germline V gene. CDR3 length equals 15 residues. V was shortened by 0 bases and J by 3 bases, with 13 bases between the two germline ends. CDR3 residues: CASSLDRAAHYEQYF. As DNA, the CDR3 is TGTGCCAGCAGCTTGGACAGGGCGGCCCACTACGAGCAGTACTTC. The full variable domain, rest sourced from reference TRBV5-6 and TRBJ2-7, is DAGVTQSPTHLIKTRGQQVTLRCSPKSGHDTVSWYQQALGQGPQFIFQYYEEEERQRGNFPDRFSGHQFPNYSSELNVNALLLGDSALYLCASSLDRAAHYEQYFGPGTRLTVT.

The rearrangement uses TRBV5-4 and TRBJ1-2; TRBD1 matches 8 bases. This CDR3 region has 14 residues. V gave up 0 bases and J gave up 7 bases; unmatched junction bases: 5. Germline CDR1 is SGHNT and CDR2 is YYREEE (reference sequence). The CDR3 spells CASSLDRGVGGYTF. CDR3 bases: TGTGCCAGCAGCTTGGACAGGGGGGTGGGTGGCTACACCTTC.

The J gene is TRBJ1-6, the V gene TRBV27, with 10 bases aligning to TRBD1. In germline, CDR1 is MNHEY, CDR2 SMNVEV (reference sequence). The CDR3 consists of 15 residues. V lost 7 bases to trimming and J lost 7 bases; unmatched junction nucleotides: 7. As DNA, the CDR3 is TGTGCCAGCACCCCGGGACAGGGGCGGAATTCACCCCTCCACTTT. It is translated as CASTPGQGRNSPLHF.

The J gene is TRBJ2-2, the V gene TRBV5-4; D remains unclear. The CDR3 is made up of 13 amino acids. The germline gives CDR1 SGHNT, CDR2 YYREEE (reference sequence). The ends were cut back, 0 bases at V and 8 bases at J, with 8 bases in the middle. The CDR3, as DNA: TGTGCCAGCAGCTTGGCTCTGGGGGGGGAGCTGTTTTTT. Encoded protein: CASSLALGGELFF.

The chain recombines TRBV13 with TRBJ2-3; D remains ambiguous. V was pared by 1 base and J by 2 bases, with 13 bases between. Germline V gives CDR1 PRHDT, CDR2 FYEKMQ (reference sequence). The CDR3 is 16 amino acids. The CDR3 is CASSLEALRTTDTQYF. The CDR3, as DNA: TGTGCCAGCAGCTTAGAGGCGTTGCGGACCACAGATACGCAGTATTTT.

The chain has TRBV19 and TRBJ2-4; no firm D call. Germline CDR1 is LNHDA and CDR2 is SQIVND (reference sequence). The CDR3 totals 15 residues. Deletions cut 5 bases from V and 0 bases from J, with 11 bases between. CDR3 region: CASSPDILAKNIQYF. In nucleotides, the CDR3 is TGTGCCAGTAGTCCAGACATCTTAGCCAAAAACATTCAGTACTTC.

The chain carries TRBV29-1 and TRBJ2-7, with 9 bases aligning to TRBD1. Looked up from germline, CDR1 is SQVTM and CDR2 is ANQGSEA. V gave up 5 bases and J gave up 6 bases; unmatched junction bases: 5. The CDR3 extends over 12 amino acids. The CDR3 DNA reads as TGCAGCGTTCGGGACAGGGTTGGCGAGCAGTACTTC. Its protein is CSVRDRVGEQYF.

This rearrangement joins TRBV7-3 to TRBJ2-3; 7 bases line up with TRBD2. CDR3 length: 15 residues. Germline CDR1 reads SGHTA; CDR2 reads FQGTGA. The junction had 5 bases not matched to a gene; V was cut back by 4 bases and J by 1 base. The CDR3 region is CASSSSGGRTDTQYF. Here the CDR3 DNA reads TGTGCCAGCAGCTCCTCGGGAGGCCGCACAGATACGCAGTATTTT.

This clone appeared a single time. V usage is TRBV7-8 and J usage is TRBJ2-3; D is possibly TRBD1 (6 bases). The CDR3 runs 16 residues. V shed 0 bases and J shed 0 bases, with 10 bases lying between them. CDR1 and CDR2 from the germline V gene are SGHVS and FQNEAQ. CDR3 DNA: TGTGCCAGCAGCTTAGCGGGCAGGGGTAGCACAGATACGCAGTATTTT. Protein product: CASSLAGRGSTDTQYF. The entire variable domain, with the rest obtained from reference TRBV7-8 and TRBJ2-3, is as follows: GAGVSQSPRYKVAKRGQDVALRCDPISGHVSLFWYQQALGQGPEFLTYFQNEAQLDKSGLPSDRFFAERPEGSVSTLKIQRTQQEDSAVYLCASSLAGRGSTDTQYFGPGTRLTVL.

J is TRBJ1-1 and V is TRBV7-3, with 7 bases lining up with TRBD1. The CDR3 has 15 amino acids. The V segment lost 1 base and the J segment 5 bases; nucleotides outside the gene matches: 7. Looked up from germline, CDR1 is SGHTA and CDR2 is FQGTGA. The CDR3 DNA reads as TGTGCCAGCAGCTTAAGAGGGGGCGGGGAGACTGAAGCTTTCTTT. This encodes CASSLRGGGETEAFF. Together with reference TRBV7-3 and TRBJ1-1, the CDR3 gives the full variable domain: GAGVSQTPSNKVTEKGKYVELRCDPISGHTALYWYRQSLGQGPEFLIYFQGTGAADDSGLPNDRFFAVRPEGSVSTLKIQRTERGDSAVYLCASSLRGGGETEAFFGQGTRLTVV.

Concerning this clone itself: The identical CDR3 is also encoded by other nucleotide sequences in the sample. The CDR3 loop reads CASRIGGMNTEAFF. CDR3 DNA sequence: TGTGCCAGCAGGATCGGGGGGATGAACACTGAAGCTTTCTTT. This chain uses TRBV5-6 with TRBJ1-1; TRBD1 might be the D (5 bases). CDR1 and CDR2 (germline): SGHDT, YYEEEE. Trimming removed 5 bases at V and 0 bases at J, with 11 bases between. CDR3 length equals 14 residues.

V gene TRBV6-1 combines with J gene TRBJ1-4; no definite D call. There are 14 residues in the CDR3. Germline assignment: CDR1 MNHNS and CDR2 SASEGT. V was cut by 1 base and J by 8 bases, with 11 bases left in between. DNA for the CDR3: TGTGCCAGCAGTGAAGATCCGGGGAGGGAAAAACTGTTTTTT. It translates to CASSEDPGREKLFF.

The rearrangement uses TRBV2 and TRBJ2-2, with D possibly matching TRBD1 (6 bases). The CDR3 runs to 13 residues. Per germline, CDR1 SNHLY and CDR2 FYNNEI. V shed 6 bases and J shed 6 bases, with 11 bases lying between them. CDR3 sequence (DNA): TGTGCCAGCAGGGAGCAGGGGCCCGGGGAGCTGTTTTTT. Encoded protein: CASREQGPGELFF.